This T cell receptor beta chain was documented in a study of T-cell memory formation after mild COVID-19. Study as a whole: Largely, the TCR clusters proved donor specific. Study outcomes and limitations: Most CD4+ clones that shrank were in CM and EM, while CD8+ ones turned up in EMRA. Cross-reactive memory apparently joined, as some responding clones appeared in pre-infection memory.

This clonotype was observed a handful of times. As yet, its antigen is unknown. MiXCR, run by TCRdb on the 5' RACE reads, gives a single entry per CDR3 protein. The sample lists 560,000 or so distinct CDR3 sequences, 15% to 20% seen once, with about 8.6% in the top ten. The CDR3 is made up of 16 amino acids. V was clipped by 6 bases and J by 0 bases, with 15 bases between them. The chain uses TRBV12-3 or TRBV12-4 and TRBJ1-3; D is ambiguous. The specimen sequenced was PBMCs or a T cell subset sorted from them (not recorded which). The TCR was taken from an adult woman who had mild COVID-19 (a few samples of this study predate the infection). Cell type and time point are not known. DNA of the CDR3: TGTGCCAGCAGATATTCATCGGCCAACTCTGGAAACACCATATATTTT. Its protein is CASRYSSANSGNTIYF.